Here is one T cell receptor beta chain with its context. The CDR3 is 15 residues long. CDR1 and CDR2 (germline): SGHTA, FQGNSA. Trimming took off 6 bases at V and 6 bases at J, with 19 bases between the two ends. The method was immunoSEQ multiplex PCR; TCRdb's version includes in-frame clones alone and lacks a portion of them. Of about 730,000 clones listed, 80% to 90% are singletons. The sample is drawn from a study of shared T cell receptors in the human thymus. The same data also contributed to another study, on human thymus T cells.

The TCR originated in a girl under two years old with a congenital heart defect. This rearrangement joins TRBV7-2 to TRBJ2-3, with D hard to call. The sample taken for sequencing was thymocytes. CDR3 in amino acids: CASSSRSPFSDTQYF. CDR3 in DNA: TGTGCCAGCAGTTCTCGGTCCCCTTTTTCGGATACGCAGTATTTT.